The present T cell receptor beta chain was sequenced within a study of cytotoxic CD8 clonotypes in ibrutinib-treated CLL. The source of roughly 2.1 micrograms of genomic DNA for TCR beta libraries was cryopreserved PBMCs. TCRdb keeps only in-frame clones here, not all; method: immunoSEQ multiplex PCR. The sample yields more than 200,000 clones, roughly 74% seen once. V was clipped by 3 bases and J by 3 bases; unmatched bases: 2. Germline CDR1 reads MDHEN; CDR2 reads SYDVKM. The CDR3 is 15 residues long. This chain links TRBV28 with TRBJ2-3, with TRBD2 identical over 11 bases. The sample consisted of PBMCs, taken after 24 months of ibrutinib treatment. This clonotype was sampled from a human donor with chronic lymphocytic leukemia. This CDR3 is CASSLTSGMTDTQYF. The CDR3 DNA reads as TGTGCCAGCAGTTTGACTAGCGGGATGACAGATACGCAGTATTTT.